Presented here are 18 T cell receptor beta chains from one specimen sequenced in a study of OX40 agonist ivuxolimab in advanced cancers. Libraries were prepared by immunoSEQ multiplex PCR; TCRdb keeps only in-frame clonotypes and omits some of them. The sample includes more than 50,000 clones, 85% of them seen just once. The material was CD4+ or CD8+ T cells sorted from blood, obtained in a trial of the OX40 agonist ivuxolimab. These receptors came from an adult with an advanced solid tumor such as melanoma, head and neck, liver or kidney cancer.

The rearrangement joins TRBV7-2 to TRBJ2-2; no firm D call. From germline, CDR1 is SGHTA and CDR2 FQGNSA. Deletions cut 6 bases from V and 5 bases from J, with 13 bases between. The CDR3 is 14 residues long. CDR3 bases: TGTGCCAGCAGGACTTTAATATGGACCGGGGAGCTGTTTTTT. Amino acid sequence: CASRTLIWTGELFF.

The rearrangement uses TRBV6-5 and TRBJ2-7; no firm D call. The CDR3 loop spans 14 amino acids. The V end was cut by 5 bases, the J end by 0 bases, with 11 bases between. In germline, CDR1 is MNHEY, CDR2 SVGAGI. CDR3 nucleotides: TGTGCCAGCAGTCACACCCAAAGCTCCTACGAGCAGTACTTC. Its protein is CASSHTQSSYEQYF.

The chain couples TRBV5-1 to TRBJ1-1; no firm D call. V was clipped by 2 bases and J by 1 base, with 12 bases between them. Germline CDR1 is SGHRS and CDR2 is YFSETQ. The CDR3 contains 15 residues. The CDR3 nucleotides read TGCGCCAGCAGCTTAACGATGGTACAGAACACTGAAGCTTTCTTT. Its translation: CASSLTMVQNTEAFF.

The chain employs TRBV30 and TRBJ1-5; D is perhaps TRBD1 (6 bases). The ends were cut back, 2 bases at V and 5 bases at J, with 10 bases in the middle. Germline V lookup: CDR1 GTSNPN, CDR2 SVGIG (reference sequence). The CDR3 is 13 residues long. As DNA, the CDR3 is TGTGCCTGGAGTTCAGGGGAGGATCAGCCCCAGCATTTT. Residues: CAWSSGEDQPQHF.

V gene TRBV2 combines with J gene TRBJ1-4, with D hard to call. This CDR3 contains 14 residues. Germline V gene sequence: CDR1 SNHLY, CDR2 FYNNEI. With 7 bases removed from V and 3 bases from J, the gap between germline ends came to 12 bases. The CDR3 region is CASTIGQANEKLFF. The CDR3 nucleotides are TGTGCCAGCACCATTGGTCAGGCTAATGAAAAACTGTTTTTT.

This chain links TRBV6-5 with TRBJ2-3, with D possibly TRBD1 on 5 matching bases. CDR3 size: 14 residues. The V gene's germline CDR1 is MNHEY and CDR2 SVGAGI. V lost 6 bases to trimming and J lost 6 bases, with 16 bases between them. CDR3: CASSPQGVRDTQYF. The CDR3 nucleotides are TGTGCCAGCAGCCCGCAAGGGGTCCGGGATACGCAGTATTTT.

This CDR3 is CASSQDLHEQYF. The CDR3 DNA follows: TGTGCCAGCAGCCAAGATTTGCACGAGCAGTACTTC. The chain combines TRBV14 with TRBJ2-7; no clear D. V lost 0 bases, J lost 5 bases, and 5 bases lay in between. This CDR3 is built from 12 residues. Germline-derived CDR1 and CDR2 are SGHDN and FVKESK.

CDR3 coding DNA: TGCGCCAGCAGCCGTACCTGGATCACAGATACGCAGTATTTT. Protein sequence: CASSRTWITDTQYF. J is TRBJ2-3 and V is TRBV5-1; D not certain. The CDR3 loop spans 14 amino acids. The germline V gene encodes CDR1 SGHRS and CDR2 YFSETQ. The V and J ends lost 4 bases and 2 bases respectively, with 11 bases between them.

DNA for the CDR3: TGCGCCAGCAGTGAATTGCAGGTCAATGAGCAGTTCTTC. Translating gives CASSELQVNEQFF. J is TRBJ2-1 and V is TRBV10-1; D remains ambiguous. Germline CDR1 is WNHNN and CDR2 is SYGVQD (reference sequence). The CDR3 totals 13 residues. Trimming shortened V by 3 bases and J by 6 bases, and 9 bases separated the two germline ends.

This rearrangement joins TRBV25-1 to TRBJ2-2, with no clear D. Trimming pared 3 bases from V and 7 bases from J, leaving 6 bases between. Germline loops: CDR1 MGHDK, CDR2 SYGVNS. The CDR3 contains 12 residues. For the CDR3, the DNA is TGTGCCAGCAGTGAGGGCTACGGGGAGCTGTTTTTT. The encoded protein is CASSEGYGELFF.

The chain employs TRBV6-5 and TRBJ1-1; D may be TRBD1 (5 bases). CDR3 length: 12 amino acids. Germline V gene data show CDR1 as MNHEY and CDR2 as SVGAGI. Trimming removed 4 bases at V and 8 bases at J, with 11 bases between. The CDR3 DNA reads TGTGCCAGCAGTTGGGCCGAGGGGGAAGCTTTCTTT. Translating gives CASSWAEGEAFF.

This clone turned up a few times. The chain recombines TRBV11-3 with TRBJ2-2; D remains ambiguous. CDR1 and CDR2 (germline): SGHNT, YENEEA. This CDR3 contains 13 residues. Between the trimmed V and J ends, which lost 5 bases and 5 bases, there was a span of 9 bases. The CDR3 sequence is CASSRSRTGELFF. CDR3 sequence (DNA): TGTGCCAGCAGCCGATCCCGGACCGGGGAGCTGTTTTTT.

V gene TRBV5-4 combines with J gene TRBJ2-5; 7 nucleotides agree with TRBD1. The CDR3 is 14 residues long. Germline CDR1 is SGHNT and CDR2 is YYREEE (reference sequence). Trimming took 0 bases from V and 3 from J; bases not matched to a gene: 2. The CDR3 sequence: CASSLVGTEETQYF. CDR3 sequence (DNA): TGTGCCAGCAGCTTGGTTGGGACAGAAGAGACCCAGTACTTC.

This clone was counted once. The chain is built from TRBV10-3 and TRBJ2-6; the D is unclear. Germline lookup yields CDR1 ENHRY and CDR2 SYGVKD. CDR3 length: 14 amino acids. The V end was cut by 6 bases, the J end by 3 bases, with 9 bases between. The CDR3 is CAIRTPGGANVLTF. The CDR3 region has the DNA TGTGCCATCAGGACCCCTGGTGGGGCCAACGTCCTGACTTTC.

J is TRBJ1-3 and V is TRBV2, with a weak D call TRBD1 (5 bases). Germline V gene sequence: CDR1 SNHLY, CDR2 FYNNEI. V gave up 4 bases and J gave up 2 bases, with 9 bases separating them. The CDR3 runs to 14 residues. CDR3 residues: CASSGGTPGNTIYF. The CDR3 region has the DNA TGTGCCAGCAGTGGGGGCACCCCTGGAAACACCATATATTTT.

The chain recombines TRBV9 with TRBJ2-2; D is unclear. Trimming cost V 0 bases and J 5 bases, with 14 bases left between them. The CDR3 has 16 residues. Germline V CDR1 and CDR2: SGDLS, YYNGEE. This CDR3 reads CASSVDAGPKTGELFF. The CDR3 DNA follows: TGTGCCAGCAGCGTAGATGCCGGGCCTAAAACCGGGGAGCTGTTTTTT.

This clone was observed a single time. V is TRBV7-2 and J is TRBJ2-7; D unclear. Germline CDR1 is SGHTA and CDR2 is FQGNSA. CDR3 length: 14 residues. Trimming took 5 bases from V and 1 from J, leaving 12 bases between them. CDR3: CASSGRGPSYEQYF. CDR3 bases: TGTGCCAGCAGCGGAAGAGGACCATCCTACGAGCAGTACTTC.

The CDR3 reads CASSLASEDTQYF. CDR3 nucleotides: TGTGCCAGCAGCTTAGCGTCGGAAGATACGCAGTATTTT. This sequence joins TRBV11-2 and TRBJ2-3; no clear D. V dropped 1 base and J dropped 5 bases, with 7 bases sitting between them. CDR1 is SGHAT and CDR2 is FQNNGV in the germline V gene. The CDR3 is 13 residues long.